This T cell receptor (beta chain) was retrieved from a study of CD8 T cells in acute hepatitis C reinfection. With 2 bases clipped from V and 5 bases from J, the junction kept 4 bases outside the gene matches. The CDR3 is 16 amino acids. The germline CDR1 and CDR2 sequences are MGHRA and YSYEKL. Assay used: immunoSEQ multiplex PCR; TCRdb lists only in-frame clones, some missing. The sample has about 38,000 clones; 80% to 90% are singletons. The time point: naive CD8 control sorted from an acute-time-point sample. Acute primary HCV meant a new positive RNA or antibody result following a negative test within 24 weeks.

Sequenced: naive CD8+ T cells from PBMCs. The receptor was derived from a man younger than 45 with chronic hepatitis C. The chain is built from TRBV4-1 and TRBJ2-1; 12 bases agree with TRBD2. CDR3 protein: CASSQTRTSGDNEQFF. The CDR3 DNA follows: TGCGCCAGCAGCCAAACCCGGACTAGCGGGGACAATGAGCAGTTCTTC.